The 6 T cell receptor beta chains listed next were all sequenced from one sample in a study of blood T cell repertoires in COVID-19. Assay: immunoSEQ multiplex PCR; the TCRdb copy retains only in-frame clones and omits some. The sample records about 150,000 clones, 87% being singletons. The sequenced sample consisted of PBMCs or T cells enriched from blood (not recorded which). The receptors were gathered from a woman between 40 and 55 years old who had been exposed to COVID-19.

V and J are TRBV7-3 and TRBJ2-2; possible D gene TRBD2, 5 bases. The CDR3 contains 15 residues. V lost 2 bases, J lost 5 bases, and 12 bases lay in between. Per the germline V gene, CDR1 is SGHTA and CDR2 is FQGTGA. The CDR3 coding sequence is TGTGCCAGCAGCTTATCCGGGGTTGGGACCGGGGAGCTGTTTTTT. This translates into CASSLSGVGTGELFF. Using reference TRBV7-3 and TRBJ2-2 for the parts outside the CDR3, the full variable domain is GAGVSQTPSNKVTEKGKYVELRCDPISGHTALYWYRQSLGQGPEFLIYFQGTGAADDSGLPNDRFFAVRPEGSVSTLKIQRTERGDSAVYLCASSLSGVGTGELFFGEGSRLTVL.

V is TRBV19 and J is TRBJ2-5; TRBD2 agrees at 15 bases. V dropped 5 bases and J dropped 5; count of bases not matched to a gene: 9. This CDR3 comprises 17 residues. In germline, CDR1 is LNHDA, CDR2 SQIVND (reference sequence). CDR3 bases: TGTGCCAGTAGTCCAAGGACTAGCGGGAGGGCCCGGGAGACCCAGTACTTC. It codes for CASSPRTSGRARETQYF.

The J gene is TRBJ2-1, the V gene TRBV7-8, with TRBD1 matching over 7 bases. Germline CDR1 SGHVS, CDR2 FQNEAQ. Trimming took 5 bases from V and 6 from J; bases not matched to a gene: 13. The CDR3 runs 16 residues. CDR3 sequence: CASSGDRVRGGNEQFF. CDR3 bases: TGTGCCAGCAGCGGAGACAGGGTCCGAGGGGGCAATGAGCAGTTCTTC.

The rearrangement joins TRBV5-1 to TRBJ2-2; possible D gene TRBD2, 6 bases. Germline CDR1 SGHRS, CDR2 YFSETQ. Trimming shortened V by 8 bases and J by 5 bases, and 16 bases separated the two germline ends. CDR3 length: 14 residues. The CDR3 nucleotides are TGCGCCAGTCGTACGGGAGAAGGGACCGGGGAGCTGTTTTTT. It encodes CASRTGEGTGELFF.

The chain recombines TRBV12-3 or TRBV12-4 with TRBJ2-7; D gene ambiguous. Between the trimmed V and J ends, which lost 5 bases and 13 bases, there was a span of 15 bases. This CDR3 comprises 11 residues. For the CDR3, the DNA is TGTGCCAGCAGTGAGGCCCTCGCCCCATACTTC. It yields the protein CASSEALAPYF.

The chain combines TRBV19 with TRBJ1-5, with D perhaps TRBD1 (5 bases). Deletions cut 4 bases from V and 5 bases from J, with 24 bases between. There are 18 residues in the CDR3. Germline V lookup: CDR1 LNHDA, CDR2 SQIVND (reference sequence). CDR3 coding DNA: TGTGCCAGTAGTAAGGCGATAAGGGGAGGAAGTAGGCATCAGCCCCAGCATTTT. Translated, it gives CASSKAIRGGSRHQPQHF.